These 32 T cell receptor beta chains originate from one sample sequenced in a study of follicular helper T cells after annual influenza vaccination (dated by TCRdb to between 2016 and 2019). The sample's time point label, decoded: 2014-2015 season, pre-vaccination. The library relied on the immunoSEQ multiplex PCR assay. The table comes from immuneACCESS by way of TCRdb, which keeps in-frame sequences with V and J called. Part of the clones is missing from these tables; in studies checked, under half for an unresolved V gene and the rest for unknown reasons. For this sample the table gives around 25,000 clones, of which around 80% were detected only once. The ten largest clonotypes hold roughly 1.1% of the sample. The source material was CXCR5+ CD38- circulating T follicular helper cells from blood, sampled on the day of influenza vaccination. The intended sense of this specimen's cell subset or site label: circulating Tfh, non-naive CD4+CXCR5+PD-1+ (ICOS+CD38+ or ICOS-CD38-). The receptors were sampled from an adult who received the influenza vaccine.

The rearrangement links TRBV7-2 to TRBJ2-7; D may be TRBD2 (5 bases). The length of the CDR3 is 16 residues. The V gene's germline CDR1 is SGHTA and CDR2 FQGNSA. The V end lost 4 bases, the J end lost 5 bases, and 21 bases lay between the germline ends. In DNA form, the CDR3 reads TGTGCCAGCAGCTCCCCGGCAGGAGGATGGGCGGACGAGCAGTACTTC. This sequence encodes CASSSPAGGWADEQYF.

This clone was observed a handful of times. The chain couples TRBV9 to TRBJ2-2, with TRBD1 matching over 9 bases. CDR3 length equals 14 residues. V was clipped by 5 bases and J by 3 bases; unmatched bases: 2. The germline gives CDR1 SGDLS, CDR2 YYNGEE. This CDR3 is CASRWDRDTGELFF. CDR3 DNA: TGTGCCAGCAGGTGGGACAGGGACACCGGGGAGCTGTTTTTT.

The chain combines TRBV6-1 with TRBJ1-5; perhaps TRBD1 as D (6 bases). Trimming left V 8 bases short and J 5 bases short, with 13 bases between. Germline assignment: CDR1 MNHNS and CDR2 SASEGT. This CDR3 is 13 amino acids long. The CDR3 nucleotides read TGTGCCAGCGTATGGGGGGGCGATCAGCCCCAGCATTTT. Translation gives CASVWGGDQPQHF.

The gene calls are TRBV5-4 and TRBJ1-1; D may be TRBD1 (5 bases). There are 14 residues in the CDR3. The V end was cut by 5 bases, the J end by 1 base, with 12 bases between. Looked up from germline, CDR1 is SGHNT and CDR2 is YYREEE (reference sequence). CDR3 DNA sequence: TGTGCCAGCAGACCTGGGGCAGCGAACACTGAAGCTTTCTTT. Translated: CASRPGAANTEAFF. Full variable domain (missing parts from reference TRBV5-4 and TRBJ1-1): ETGVTQSPTHLIKTRGQQVTLRCSSQSGHNTVSWYQQALGQGPQFIFQYYREEENGRGNFPPRFSGLQFPNYSSELNVNALELDDSALYLCASRPGAANTEAFFGQGTRLTVV.

The CDR3 here is CASSPHITGLFNEQFF. CDR3 in DNA: TGTGCCAGCAGTCCACATATCACCGGACTTTTCAATGAGCAGTTCTTC. The chain joins TRBV27 to TRBJ2-1; the D gene is possibly TRBD2 (5 bases). The V end lost 5 bases, the J end lost 6 bases, and 20 bases lay between the germline ends. The CDR3 runs 16 residues. Looked up from germline, CDR1 is MNHEY and CDR2 is SMNVEV (reference sequence).

The chain employs TRBV18 and TRBJ2-1; D not resolved. The CDR3 is 17 residues long. The V end lost 0 bases, the J end lost 0 bases, and 12 bases lay between the germline ends. Germline assignment: CDR1 KGHSH and CDR2 LQKENI. CDR3 region: CASSPPRQSPSYNEQFF. The DNA for the CDR3 is TGTGCCAGCTCACCACCGAGGCAGTCCCCCTCCTACAATGAGCAGTTCTTC.

Written as DNA, the CDR3 is TGTGCCAGCCAGGACAGCCGGTCCGGGGAGCTGTTTTTT. As protein: CASQDSRSGELFF. V and J are TRBV18 and TRBJ2-2; D is perhaps TRBD1 (6 bases). With 8 bases removed from V and 6 bases from J, the gap between germline ends came to 13 bases. The CDR3 is made up of 13 amino acids. The germline V gene encodes CDR1 KGHSH and CDR2 LQKENI.

The chain uses TRBV30 and TRBJ2-2; perhaps TRBD1 as D (6 bases). Trimming took 0 bases from V and 2 from J, leaving 13 bases between them. The CDR3 runs 16 residues. Per the germline V gene, CDR1 is GTSNPN and CDR2 is SVGIG (reference sequence). The CDR3 loop reads CAWSVRTGRNTGELFF. CDR3 sequence (DNA): TGTGCCTGGAGTGTACGTACAGGGCGAAACACCGGGGAGCTGTTTTTT. The full variable domain, with the rest looked up from reference TRBV30 and TRBJ2-2, is SQTIHQWPATLVQPVGSPLSLECTVEGTSNPNLYWYRQAAGRGLQLLFYSVGIGQISSEVPQNLSASRPQDRQFILSSKKLLLSDSGFYLCAWSVRTGRNTGELFFGEGSRLTVL.

Only one count was recorded for this clone. The chain employs TRBV6-5 and TRBJ1-1; TRBD1 matches at 7 bases. The length of the CDR3 is 14 residues. Germline V gene lookup returns CDR1 MNHEY and CDR2 SVGAGI. The trim removed 7 bases at V and 5 bases at J, leaving 10 bases unmatched. The CDR3: CASTLRQGSTEAFF. DNA of the CDR3: TGTGCCAGCACCTTACGACAGGGATCGACTGAAGCTTTCTTT.

The J gene is TRBJ2-1, the V gene TRBV12-5, with 12 nucleotides matching TRBD2. Germline V gene data show CDR1 as LGHNT and CDR2 as FRNRAP. With 5 bases clipped from V and 7 bases from J, the junction kept 9 bases outside the gene matches. The CDR3 sequence is 16 residues long. The CDR3 DNA follows: TGTGCTAGTGGTCCCCCCCGGACTAGCGGGGTAAATGAGCAGTTCTTC. Translating gives CASGPPRTSGVNEQFF.

The chain has TRBV7-2 and TRBJ2-2, with 9 bases matching TRBD1. This CDR3 spans 16 amino acids. V lost 3 bases to trimming and J lost 5 bases; unmatched junction nucleotides: 7. The germline CDR1 and CDR2 sequences are SGHTA and FQGNSA. CDR3 sequence: CASSFPGQGITGELFF. For the CDR3, the DNA is TGTGCCAGCAGCTTCCCCGGACAGGGGATTACCGGGGAGCTGTTTTTT.

Only one count was recorded for this clone. This chain connects TRBV5-6 to TRBJ1-1; no definite D call. V lost 3 bases to trimming and J lost 1 base, with 10 bases between them. The CDR3 has 14 residues. Germline V gene sequence: CDR1 SGHDT, CDR2 YYEEEE. The CDR3 DNA sequence: TGTGCCAGCAGCTCGGCGGGTGGGAACACTGAAGCTTTCTTT. It translates to CASSSAGGNTEAFF.

The genes are TRBV30 and TRBJ1-2; a weak D match, TRBD1 (6 bases). The CDR3 extends over 15 amino acids. Per the germline V gene, CDR1 is GTSNPN and CDR2 is SVGIG (reference sequence). Trimming removed 1 base at V and 2 bases at J, with 14 bases between. This chain's CDR3 is CAWSEHREWNYGYTF. CDR3 DNA: TGTGCCTGGAGTGAGCACAGGGAGTGGAACTATGGCTACACCTTC.

This chain uses TRBV28 with TRBJ2-3; a possible D gene is TRBD2 (5 bases). V dropped 8 bases and J dropped 0 bases, with 15 bases sitting between them. The CDR3 loop spans 15 amino acids. Per germline, CDR1 MDHEN and CDR2 SYDVKM. Here the CDR3 reads CASRGARTSTDTQYF. The DNA of the CDR3 is TGTGCCAGCCGAGGTGCGCGGACTAGCACAGATACGCAGTATTTT.

The chain links TRBV10-1 to TRBJ2-2; 11 bases agree with TRBD1. In germline, CDR1 is WNHNN, CDR2 SYGVQD (reference sequence). V trimming: 5 bases; J trimming: 6 bases; junction bases outside the gene matches: 5. This CDR3 contains 15 residues. The CDR3 spells CASSSGTGGAGELFF. In nucleotides, the CDR3 is TGCGCCAGCAGTTCCGGGACAGGGGGAGCCGGGGAGCTGTTTTTT.

V is TRBV7-9 and J is TRBJ2-3; 7 bases are a match to TRBD2. V shed 4 bases, J shed 3 bases, and the junction held 13 bases outside the gene matches. The germline CDR1 and CDR2 sequences are SEHNR and FQNEAQ (reference sequence). The CDR3 is 17 amino acids. CDR3 bases: TGTGCCAGCAGCTCCGGGGCGGGAGAGTCGATTACAGATACGCAGTATTTT. Protein sequence: CASSSGAGESITDTQYF.

The chain employs TRBV6-5 and TRBJ2-1, with TRBD2 matching over 7 bases. V was pared by 0 bases and J by 4 bases, with 6 bases of the junction left unmatched. Germline values: CDR1 MNHEY, CDR2 SVGAGI. The length of the CDR3 is 16 residues. In nucleotides, the CDR3 is TGTGCCAGCAGTTACTCTGCTAGCGGAGATTACAATGAGCAGTTCTTC. This gives the protein CASSYSASGDYNEQFF.

Concerning this clone itself: This specimen includes other DNA sequences encoding the same CDR3. The chain links TRBV28 to TRBJ2-3; D is unclear. V lost 3 bases and J 6 bases, leaving 7 bases between the germline ends. CDR3 length: 12 amino acids. The germline CDR1 and CDR2 sequences are MDHEN and SYDVKM. Here the CDR3 DNA reads TGTGCCAGCAGTTTCCTGGCTGATACGCAGTATTTT. Amino acids: CASSFLADTQYF.

This chain uses TRBV6-5 with TRBJ1-6; 8 bases fit TRBD1. CDR3 length: 15 residues. Per germline, CDR1 MNHEY and CDR2 SVGAGI. J was trimmed by 0 bases and V by 6 bases; bases with no gene match: 1. CDR3 bases: TGTGCCAGCAGAACAGGGGGCTCCTATAATTCACCCCTCCACTTT. It specifies CASRTGGSYNSPLHF.

The rearrangement links TRBV30 to TRBJ2-7, with a weak D call TRBD2 (7 bases). Germline V CDR1 and CDR2: GTSNPN, SVGIG (reference sequence). This CDR3 comprises 14 residues. V lost 0 bases and J 6 bases, leaving 15 bases between the germline ends. The CDR3 DNA reads as TGTGCCTGGAGTGTACGCCCGGGGGGCAGCGAGCAGTACTTC. Its protein is CAWSVRPGGSEQYF.

The V and J genes are TRBV9 and TRBJ2-3, with D maybe TRBD1 (6 bases). V was trimmed by 2 bases and J by 0 bases, leaving 16 bases between them. From germline, CDR1 is SGDLS and CDR2 YYNGEE. This CDR3 has 17 residues. CDR3 nucleotide sequence: TGTGCCAGCAGCGTCGGCCAGGGACATCAGAGCACAGATACGCAGTATTTT. As protein: CASSVGQGHQSTDTQYF.

The V call is TRBV18, the J call TRBJ1-1; no clear D. Germline values: CDR1 KGHSH, CDR2 LQKENI. This CDR3 comprises 12 residues. The ends were cut back, 5 bases at V and 3 bases at J, with 7 bases in the middle. The chain's CDR3 is CASSSGDTEAFF. CDR3 bases: TGTGCCAGCTCATCCGGGGACACTGAAGCTTTCTTT. Full variable domain (missing parts from reference TRBV18 and TRBJ1-1): NAGVMQNPRHLVRRRGQEARLRCSPMKGHSHVYWYRQLPEEGLKFMVYLQKENIIDESGMPKERFSAEFPKEGPSILRIQQVVRGDSAAYFCASSSGDTEAFFGQGTRLTVV.

V and J are TRBV6-6 and TRBJ2-7, with 8 nucleotides matching TRBD2. Germline CDR1 reads MNHNY; CDR2 reads SVGAGI (reference sequence). V was clipped by 8 bases and J by 2 bases; unmatched bases: 11. This CDR3 is 15 amino acids long. The CDR3 sequence is CASGLSTSGPYEQYF. The CDR3 DNA sequence: TGTGCCAGCGGCTTGAGTACTAGCGGCCCCTACGAGCAGTACTTC.

V is TRBV6-1 and J is TRBJ1-5; 10 nucleotides match TRBD1. CDR3 length equals 15 residues. In germline, CDR1 is MNHNS, CDR2 SASEGT. The J segment lost 9 bases and the V segment lost 1 base, leaving 6 bases of the junction unmatched. The CDR3 loop is CASSEGGTGVRPQHF. The CDR3 DNA reads TGTGCCAGCAGTGAAGGGGGGACAGGGGTTCGGCCCCAGCATTTT.

The V gene is TRBV18, the J gene TRBJ2-7; possible D gene TRBD1, 5 bases. The V end was cut by 3 bases, the J end by 6 bases, with 21 bases between. Germline V gives CDR1 KGHSH, CDR2 LQKENI. The CDR3 length is 16 residues. The CDR3 DNA is TGTGCCAGCTCACCCCCGCAAGGCCGGGTAGGGGCCGAGCAGTACTTC. Translated, it gives CASSPPQGRVGAEQYF. The complete variable domain, with remaining parts taken from reference TRBV18 and TRBJ2-7, reads NAGVMQNPRHLVRRRGQEARLRCSPMKGHSHVYWYRQLPEEGLKFMVYLQKENIIDESGMPKERFSAEFPKEGPSILRIQQVVRGDSAAYFCASSPPQGRVGAEQYFGPGTRLTVT.

CDR3 region: CASRREMNTEAFF. The CDR3 DNA is TGTGCCAGCAGGCGTGAGATGAACACTGAAGCTTTCTTT. V gene TRBV6-4 combines with J gene TRBJ1-1; D uncertain. Germline CDR1 is MRHNA and CDR2 is SNTAGT. V was cut by 6 bases and J by 0 bases, with 8 bases left in between. The CDR3 covers 13 residues.

The chain couples TRBV19 to TRBJ1-3; 7 bases align to TRBD1. The CDR3 runs 15 residues. Per germline, CDR1 LNHDA and CDR2 SQIVND (reference sequence). Germline trimming cut 9 bases from V and 0 bases from J; bases unmatched to any gene: 8. The DNA of the CDR3 is TGTGCCAGCCGGGACAGAGCTGCCTCTGGAAACACCATATATTTT. It codes for CASRDRAASGNTIYF. The whole variable domain, remainder taken from reference TRBV19 and TRBJ1-3, is DGGITQSPKYLFRKEGQNVTLSCEQNLNHDAMYWYRQDPGQGLRLIYYSQIVNDFQKGDIAEGYSVSREKKESFPLTVTSAQKNPTAFYLCASRDRAASGNTIYFGEGSWLTVV.

DNA of the CDR3: TGTGCCAGCAGTGAACAGATCCCTGGGGCCAACGTCCTGACTTTC. Translation gives CASSEQIPGANVLTF. This chain joins TRBV2 and TRBJ2-6; D ambiguous. The CDR3 runs 15 residues. V was cut by 2 bases and J by 2 bases, with 7 bases left in between. Looked up from germline, CDR1 is SNHLY and CDR2 is FYNNEI.

The V and J genes are TRBV6-1 and TRBJ1-5; TRBD1 agrees at 8 bases. Germline V gives CDR1 MNHNS, CDR2 SASEGT. With 2 bases clipped from V and 4 bases from J, the junction kept 4 bases outside the gene matches. The CDR3 has 15 amino acids. DNA of the CDR3: TGTGCCAGCAGTGAACAGGGGGCTCGGAATCAGCCCCAGCATTTT. Amino acid sequence: CASSEQGARNQPQHF.

The CDR3 bases are TGTGCCAGTAGTATAGAACCGCGCACTGAAGCTTTCTTT. It codes for CASSIEPRTEAFF. The V and J genes are TRBV19 and TRBJ1-1; D unclear. With 0 bases removed from V and 4 bases from J, the gap between germline ends came to 6 bases. Germline V gene sequence: CDR1 LNHDA, CDR2 SQIVND (reference sequence). The CDR3 contains 13 residues.

This clone appeared a single time. The chain is built from TRBV19 and TRBJ2-3; D is undetermined. There are 13 residues in the CDR3. V was trimmed by 3 bases and J by 1 base, leaving 5 bases between them. Per germline, CDR1 LNHDA and CDR2 SQIVND (reference sequence). The CDR3: CASSIRGTDTQYF. In DNA, the CDR3 is TGTGCCAGTAGTATTCGAGGCACAGATACGCAGTATTTT.

This chain links TRBV2 with TRBJ2-5; the D gene is possibly TRBD2 (6 bases). The CDR3 runs to 11 residues. Trimming took 7 bases from V and 10 from J, leaving 13 bases between them. CDR1 is SNHLY and CDR2 is FYNNEI in the germline V gene. The chain's CDR3 is CASTDWRGQYF. DNA of the CDR3: TGTGCCAGCACCGACTGGAGGGGCCAGTACTTC. Full variable domain (remainder filled in from reference TRBV2 and TRBJ2-5): EPEVTQTPSHQVTQMGQEVILRCVPISNHLYFYWYRQILGQKVEFLVSFYNNEISEKSEIFDDQFSVERPDGSNFTLKIRSTKLEDSAMYFCASTDWRGQYFGPGTRLLVL.